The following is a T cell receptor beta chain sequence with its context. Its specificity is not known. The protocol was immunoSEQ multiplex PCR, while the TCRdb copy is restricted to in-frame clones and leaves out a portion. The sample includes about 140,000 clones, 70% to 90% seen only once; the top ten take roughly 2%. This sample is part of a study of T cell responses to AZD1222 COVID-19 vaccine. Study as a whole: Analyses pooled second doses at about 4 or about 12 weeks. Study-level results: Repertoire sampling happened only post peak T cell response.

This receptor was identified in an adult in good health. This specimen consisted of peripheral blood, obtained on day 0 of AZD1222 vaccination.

The DNA for the CDR3 is TGCGCCAGCAGGATCCCCCAGGGCTATGGCTACACCTTC. This encodes CASRIPQGYGYTF. The chain has TRBV5-1 and TRBJ1-2; maybe TRBD1 (5 bases). The CDR3 is made up of 13 amino acids. The germline gives CDR1 SGHRS, CDR2 YFSETQ. Deletions cut 5 bases from V and 4 bases from J, with 12 bases between.